The T cell receptor beta chain under discussion was sequenced for a study of blood T cell repertoires in COVID-19 (dated by TCRdb to 2020 to 2021). Describing the broader study: Samples covering the acute and convalescent phases of COVID-19 were provided by collaborators in the United States, Italy and Spain. The material from the prospective study consisted of cDNA or gDNA derived from T cells, B-cell-depleted T cells, or PBMCs. The dataset comprised deeply sampled blood TCRbeta repertoires from subjects exposed to, actively infected with, or recovered from COVID-19. The repertoires were made available in a free public database intended to serve as a resource for research on the immune response to SARS-CoV-2. The samples were drawn from the first 160 participants of the ongoing ImmuneRACE study and from 1,254 subjects provided by 6 global collaborators. A de-identified subject ID, COVID-19 status, age in years and sex were almost always included in the sample metadata. HLA class I and class II types, where available, came from metadata supplied by the sample provider rather than from assay-based typing.

Participants in the prospective study were enrolled through a virtual design, were aged roughly 18 to 90 years, and lived in approximately 25 United States geographic areas. Cohort assignment in the prospective study relied on participant-reported clinical history from a screening survey and a study questionnaire. Recovered participants in ImmuneRACE Cohort 3 were defined by two consecutive negative NP/OP PCR tests, clearance by a healthcare professional, or resolution of symptoms. Mobile phlebotomists in the prospective study collected whole blood, serum and a nasopharyngeal or oropharyngeal swab from every participant. Additional blood draws and questionnaires over a 2-month period could optionally be provided by prospective study participants. Prospective study blood samples were shipped either frozen or at room temperature before DNA extraction. Regarding this clone: No antigen is known for it. Base qualities were left out, and no much larger clone turns up one base away.

TCRbeta CDR3 regions were amplified from genomic DNA by means of the immunoSEQ Assay, a bias-controlled multiplex PCR. From the authors' description of their analysis: The number of nucleated cells in each sample was estimated from the amplification of reference gene primers within the assay. To quantify the absolute abundance of each unique TCRbeta CDR3 rearrangement, sequence reads were collapsed and filtered. Productive Simpson clonality was computed per sample as the square root of Simpson's diversity index over productive rearrangements. Not all clones reach the TCRdb copy of this immuneACCESS table, which keeps in-frame sequences only. Checked studies attribute under half of the gap to unresolved V genes and leave the rest unexplained. V, J and clone size are taken as reported in that table, and D and trimming were inferred from the DNA itself. Here the sample has fewer than 350,000 clones; around 85% occur a single time. More than 2% of the sample is held by the ten biggest clonotypes.

General findings and caveats noted by the study authors: Clinical and demographic metadata were provided uncurated, with the amount varying by source and participant.

V lost 9 bases and J lost 0 bases; the stretch between them is 14 bases long. CDR1 and CDR2 were assigned from the germline V gene (reference sequence) as LNHDA and SQIVND. The CDR3 contains 14 residues, cysteine and phenylalanine counted. Solely the CDR3 DNA is kept, with 42 bases framed from the first base. The sequence was obtained from a man aged 25-45 years who had recovered from COVID-19. The source material was PBMCs or T cells enriched from blood (not recorded which). This sequence uses TRBV19 and TRBJ1-2; the D gene assignment is ambiguous. The CDR3 reads CASNEPGTNYGYTF. The DNA is as follows: TGTGCCAGCAATGAACCGGGAACTAACTATGGCTACACCTTC.